These T cell receptor beta chains were read from a single sample in a study of T cell changes during pregnancy in multiple sclerosis. The repertoire was sequenced with immunoSEQ multiplex PCR; TCRdb's copy has only in-frame clones and lacks some. Here the sample spans tens of thousands of clones, 91% being singletons. Sequenced material: peripheral blood, taken after pregnancy. The receptor source for this set is a female donor in good health, enrolled as a control in a pregnancy study. Both conserved end residues are part of each CDR3. The order of the fields is clone size, J gene, V gene, D gene, CDR3 protein, CDR3 DNA. The D gene is left open where the match is weak. Clone size is not always given. Where it is, it says once, few, many or a class for expanded clones.

NA TRBJ2-2 TRBV5-1 TRBD2 CASSLAVSGINTGELFF TGCGCCAGCAGCTTGGCGGTTAGCGGGATTAACACCGGGGAGCTGTTTTTT
NA TRBJ1-1 TRBV4-3 NA CASSQGRAWTEAFF TGCGCCAGCAGCCAAGGCAGGGCCTGGACTGAAGCTTTCTTT
NA TRBJ1-6 TRBV7-3 NA CASSSLGRSPLHF TGTGCCAGCAGCTCCCTTGGTCGGTCACCCCTCCACTTT
NA TRBJ1-1 TRBV19 TRBD1 CASRDRNANTEAFF TGTGCCAGCCGGGACAGGAACGCTAACACTGAAGCTTTCTTT
NA TRBJ1-1 TRBV30 NA CAWTELGATEAFF TGTGCCTGGACCGAATTAGGGGCTACTGAAGCTTTCTTT
NA TRBJ2-7 TRBV7-9 NA CASSSPGLAYEQYF TGTGCCAGCAGCTCCCCGGGTCTGGCCTACGAGCAGTACTTC
NA TRBJ1-3 TRBV6-5 NA CASRLSQGSGNTIYF TGTGCCAGCAGACTCTCACAGGGCTCTGGAAACACCATATATTTT
NA TRBJ1-6 TRBV4-3 TRBD1 CASSHRDSDYNSPLHF TGCGCCAGCAGCCATAGGGACAGTGACTATAATTCACCCCTCCACTTT
NA TRBJ2-1 TRBV11-3 TRBD1 CASSKGTGYNEQFF TGTGCCAGCAGCAAAGGGACAGGGTACAATGAGCAGTTCTTC
once TRBJ2-7 TRBV11-2 TRBD1 CASSPLGTGLYEQYF TGTGCCAGCAGCCCCTTGGGGACAGGTCTCTACGAGCAGTACTTC
NA TRBJ1-5 TRBV28 TRBD1 CASSSRDSRLRPQHF TGTGCCAGCAGCTCCAGGGACAGTCGTCTTCGGCCCCAGCATTTT
NA TRBJ1-6 TRBV7-9 NA CASSFSPRANNSPLHF TGTGCCAGCAGCTTCTCCCCCAGGGCCAACAATTCACCCCTCCACTTT
NA TRBJ2-1 TRBV20-1 NA CSGTANEQFF TGCAGCGGGACTGCCAATGAGCAGTTCTTC
NA TRBJ2-1 TRBV5-6 TRBD2 CASSFGSGGLRSYNEQFF TGTGCCAGCAGCTTTGGTAGCGGGGGCCTACGCTCCTACAATGAGCAGTTCTTC
NA TRBJ2-7 TRBV7-9 NA CASSPESNEQYF TGTGCCAGCAGCCCGGAGTCCAACGAGCAGTACTTC
NA TRBJ1-3 TRBV15 TRBD1 CATRLPGQPGNTIYF TGTGCCACCAGGCTACCGGGACAGCCTGGAAACACCATATATTTT
NA TRBJ2-7 TRBV12-5 NA CASGSGLYEQYF TGTGCTAGTGGATCAGGGCTCTACGAGCAGTACTTC
once TRBJ2-3 TRBV7-2 NA CASSLGPGMYTQYF TGTGCCAGCAGCCTAGGTCCGGGGATGTATACGCAGTATTTT
few TRBJ1-3 TRBV5-1 NA CASRLRGGNTIYF TGCGCCAGCAGGCTCAGGGGTGGAAACACCATATATTTT
NA TRBJ1-2 TRBV7-2 TRBD1 CASSLAGQGAIYGYTF TGTGCCAGCAGCTTAGCAGGACAGGGGGCGATCTATGGCTACACCTTC
NA TRBJ1-5 TRBV4-1 NA CASSPRTVNSNQPQHF TGCGCCAGCAGCCCTCGAACAGTCAATAGCAATCAGCCCCAGCATTTT
NA TRBJ1-1 TRBV27 TRBD1 CASSPRDRSHVSMNTEAFF TGTGCCAGCAGTCCCCGGGACAGGAGTCATGTTAGCATGAACACTGAAGCTTTCTTT
NA TRBJ2-2 TRBV7-8 TRBD1 CASSSYRGPRTGELFF TGTGCCAGCAGCTCCTACAGGGGGCCTCGGACCGGGGAGCTGTTTTTT
NA TRBJ1-5 TRBV7-2 NA CASSFSEGNQPQHF TGTGCCAGCAGCTTCTCCGAGGGCAATCAGCCCCAGCATTTT
NA TRBJ2-7 TRBV6-5 NA CASSYKQGIYEQYF TGTGCCAGCAGTTACAAGCAGGGGATCTACGAGCAGTACTTC
NA TRBJ2-7 TRBV12-5 TRBD1 CASADPTGGDGYEQYF TGTGCTAGTGCCGATCCGACAGGGGGCGATGGCTACGAGCAGTACTTC
NA TRBJ2-7 TRBV6-1 TRBD1 CASSAFLGQGAYEQYF TGTGCCAGCAGTGCCTTCCTAGGGCAGGGGGCTTACGAGCAGTACTTC
NA TRBJ2-7 TRBV11-2 NA CASSLDLLAAGMYEQYF TGTGCCAGCAGCTTAGATCTTCTTGCGGCAGGGATGTACGAGCAGTACTTC
NA TRBJ2-3 TRBV9 TRBD2 CASSVGGLAGVDTQYF TGTGCCAGCAGCGTAGGGGGACTAGCGGGTGTAGATACGCAGTATTTT
NA TRBJ2-5 TRBV27 NA CASSPLRGSGQETQYF TGTGCCAGCAGTCCATTACGGGGTTCTGGACAAGAGACCCAGTACTTC
NA TRBJ2-1 TRBV5-6 TRBD1 CASSLVISDRGYNEQFF TGTGCCAGCAGCTTGGTAATATCGGACAGGGGTTACAATGAGCAGTTCTTC
NA TRBJ1-1 TRBV4-2 NA CASSQMGVNTEAFF TGTGCCAGCAGCCAAATGGGAGTAAACACTGAAGCTTTCTTT
NA TRBJ2-1 TRBV7-9 TRBD2 CASSLGRDYLSGDNEQFF TGTGCCAGCAGCTTAGGCCGGGACTACCTCTCGGGGGACAATGAGCAGTTCTTC
NA TRBJ1-5 TRBV15 TRBD1 CATGGNTGGIQPQHF TGTGCCACGGGAGGGAATACAGGGGGAATACAGCCCCAGCATTTT
NA TRBJ2-7 TRBV10-3 NA CAIRSVPNSYEQYF TGTGCCATCCGGTCCGTCCCTAATTCCTACGAGCAGTACTTC
NA TRBJ1-4 TRBV27 NA CASSLEREEKLFF TGTGCCAGCAGTTTAGAGCGGGAAGAAAAACTGTTTTTT
NA TRBJ1-3 TRBV7-9 TRBD1 CASSPGQGTSSGNTIYF TGTGCCAGCAGCCCGGGACAGGGGACGAGCTCTGGAAACACCATATATTTT
NA TRBJ1-4 TRBV10-3 NA CAISARGQGEKLFF TGTGCCATCAGTGCCAGGGGACAAGGGGAAAAACTGTTTTTT
NA TRBJ2-7 TRBV4-2 TRBD2 CASSQSLAVREQYF TGTGCCAGCAGCCAAAGCCTAGCGGTACGCGAGCAGTACTTC
NA TRBJ1-3 TRBV7-8 NA CASSLGDTRNTIYF TGTGCCAGCAGCTTAGGGGACACTAGAAACACCATATATTTT
NA TRBJ2-3 TRBV7-9 TRBD1 CASSLGGGGTDTQYF TGTGCCAGCAGCTTAGGAGGGGGCGGGACAGATACGCAGTATTTT
NA TRBJ2-1 TRBV5-4 TRBD2 CASTPPTGGALNEQFF TGTGCCAGCACTCCCCCAACGGGGGGGGCCTTGAATGAGCAGTTCTTC
NA TRBJ1-5 TRBV19 NA CASSSLQSGSANQPQHF TGTGCCAGTAGTTCGCTCCAGTCCGGGTCAGCCAATCAGCCCCAGCATTTT
NA TRBJ1-2 TRBV4-3 TRBD1 CASSQSGTGGLNYGYTF TGCGCCAGCAGCCAATCCGGGACAGGGGGTCTAAACTATGGCTACACCTTC
NA TRBJ1-1 TRBV29-1 TRBD1 CSVDGAGGNEAFF TGCAGCGTTGATGGGGCAGGGGGCAATGAAGCTTTCTTT
NA TRBJ2-7 TRBV18 NA CASSGGSDEQYF TGTGCCAGCTCAGGAGGGTCCGACGAGCAGTACTTC
once TRBJ2-2 TRBV7-3 TRBD2 CASSRLAAYTGELFF TGTGCCAGCAGCCGACTAGCGGCGTACACCGGGGAGCTGTTTTTT
NA TRBJ2-2 TRBV4-3 NA CASSQEYLATGELFF TGCGCCAGCAGCCAAGAGTACCTAGCCACCGGGGAGCTGTTTTTT
NA TRBJ1-2 TRBV9 NA CASSGPGNYGYTF TGTGCCAGCAGCGGACCGGGTAACTATGGCTACACCTTC
NA TRBJ2-1 TRBV7-9 TRBD1 CASTPPQGARNEQFF TGTGCCAGCACTCCGCCGCAGGGGGCGCGAAATGAGCAGTTCTTC
NA TRBJ2-5 TRBV6-1 NA CASSEVLGAYQETQYF TGTGCCAGCAGTGAAGTGCTAGGGGCCTACCAAGAGACCCAGTACTTC
NA TRBJ2-1 TRBV4-2 TRBD2 CASSQEVAGGPSGEQFF TGTGCCAGCAGCCAAGAGGTAGCGGGGGGGCCTTCGGGTGAGCAGTTCTTC
NA TRBJ1-4 TRBV6-1 NA CASSSNRATNEKLFF TGTGCCAGCAGTAGCAACAGAGCAACTAATGAAAAACTGTTTTTT
NA TRBJ2-3 TRBV5-4 NA CASSLDRLHSTDTQYF TGTGCCAGCAGCCTCGACAGGCTACATAGCACAGATACGCAGTATTTT